One T cell receptor beta chain is described in this entry. Assay: immunoSEQ multiplex PCR; the TCRdb copy retains only in-frame clones and omits some. This sample yields 90,000 to 100,000 clones, of which 82% are seen a single time; more than 15% belongs to the top ten. These data are taken from a study of blood T cell repertoires in COVID-19. From germline, CDR1 is MNHNS and CDR2 SASEGT. V gave up 1 base and J gave up 6 bases, with 10 bases separating them. This CDR3 has 15 residues. The gene calls are TRBV6-1 and TRBJ1-6; D gene ambiguous. The sequencing sample was made of peripheral blood. This TCR was sampled from an elderly man with acute or convalescent COVID-19. In DNA, the CDR3 is TGTGCCAGCAGTGAAGGCGAGAAACGTAATTCACCCCTCCACTTT. Its protein product is CASSEGEKRNSPLHF.